These 2 T cell receptor beta chains share one sample of origin, sequenced in a study of blood T cell repertoires in COVID-19. Assay: immunoSEQ multiplex PCR; the TCRdb copy retains only in-frame clones and omits some. The sample holds 150,000 or so clones; 88% are singletons and the top ten take roughly 26%. Sequencing was carried out using peripheral blood. Source of these receptors: a man aged 60-69 years with acute or convalescent COVID-19.

V usage is TRBV19 and J usage is TRBJ2-1; 7 nucleotides line up with TRBD2. CDR1 LNHDA and CDR2 SQIVND come from the germline V gene (reference sequence). V was clipped by 6 bases and J by 10 bases; unmatched bases: 15. The CDR3 consists of 15 residues. This CDR3 is CASSLAGPILGEQFF. The DNA of the CDR3 is TGTGCCAGTAGCTTAGCGGGCCCAATCCTAGGGGAGCAGTTCTTC.

This sequence joins TRBV2 and TRBJ1-5; D gene ambiguous. The CDR3 totals 12 residues. Trimming took 7 bases from V and 4 from J, leaving 8 bases between them. The V gene's germline CDR1 is SNHLY and CDR2 FYNNEI. CDR3 sequence: CASKEGNQPQHF. CDR3 in DNA: TGTGCCAGCAAGGAGGGAAATCAGCCCCAGCATTTT. Full variable domain (remainder filled in from reference TRBV2 and TRBJ1-5): EPEVTQTPSHQVTQMGQEVILRCVPISNHLYFYWYRQILGQKVEFLVSFYNNEISEKSEIFDDQFSVERPDGSNFTLKIRSTKLEDSAMYFCASKEGNQPQHFGDGTRLSIL.